The source of this T cell receptor (beta chain) is a study of blood T cell repertoires in COVID-19. Study at large: Samples representing acute and convalescent COVID-19 were sourced from the United States, Italy and Spain. T cells, B-cell-depleted T cells, or PBMCs supplied cDNA or gDNA.

The protocol was immunoSEQ multiplex PCR, while the TCRdb copy is restricted to in-frame clones and leaves out a portion. The sample lists fewer than 300,000 clones, less than 90% seen once, with roughly 2.7% in the top ten. The germline CDR1 and CDR2 sequences are MNHEY and SVGAGI. CDR3 length: 15 residues. The V segment lost 2 bases and the J segment 4 bases; nucleotides outside the gene matches: 3. This receptor was identified in a woman aged 70-85 years with active or convalescent COVID-19. The chain carries TRBV6-5 and TRBJ1-5; 9 positions match TRBD1. The sample comprised peripheral blood. In DNA, the CDR3 is TGTGCCAGCAGTTACGGGACAGGGCCAAATCAGCCCCAGCATTTT. Protein product: CASSYGTGPNQPQHF.